A selection of T cell receptor beta chains follows, all from one sample in a study of human T cells and chemical hapten exposure. A single record per CDR3 protein comes from TCRdb applying MiXCR to the RACE reads. The table lists more than 100,000 distinct CDR3 sequences, 10% to 12% of them singletons, with around 2.5% in the top ten. The specimen was whole blood, collected in connection with sensitization to the hapten diphenylcyclopropenone (DPC). Receptors were obtained from a woman between 50 and 59 years old with alopecia areata. Some clones in this sample may be carry-over from other donors' samples. Each CDR3 is given with its conserved first and last residue. The order of the fields is J gene, clone size, D gene, V gene, CDR3 length, CDR3 DNA, CDR3 protein. The D gene is left open where the match is weak. A clone size is listed for some rows: how often the clone was seen (once, few, many), or a class if it is expanded.

J: TRBJ2-3; size: many; D: -; V: TRBV20-1; length: 9; DNA: TGCAGTACACCTCTCTCGCAGTATTTT; CDR3: CSTPLSQYF
J: TRBJ2-2; size: few; D: -; V: TRBV27; length: 13; DNA: TGTGCCAGCAGTGTACAGGGCCCCGGGGAGCTGTTTTTT; CDR3: CASSVQGPGELFF
J: TRBJ1-1; size: few; D: TRBD1; V: TRBV12-5; length: 11; DNA: TGTGCTAGTGGGGGACAGGGAGAAGCTTTCTTT; CDR3: CASGGQGEAFF
J: TRBJ2-1; size: few; D: TRBD2; V: TRBV6-1; length: 14; DNA: TGTGCCAGCTTAAAGCGGGGGTATTTTGATGAGCAGTTCTTC; CDR3: CASLKRGYFDEQFF
J: TRBJ2-7; size: -; D: TRBD1; V: TRBV28; length: 15; DNA: TGTGCCAGCAGTTTCCGACAGGGTGACGGGTACGAGCAGTACTTC; CDR3: CASSFRQGDGYEQYF
J: TRBJ2-7; size: few; D: TRBD2; V: TRBV6-1; length: 15; DNA: TGTGCCAGCACCTTAGCGGGGGGAACGTTCCGCGAGCAGTACTTC; CDR3: CASTLAGGTFREQYF
J: TRBJ1-3; size: many; D: -; V: TRBV7-2; length: 19; DNA: TGTGCCAGCAGCTCAGTGGCCCCGGGACACCTAAGCTCTGGAAACACCATATATTTT; CDR3: CASSSVAPGHLSSGNTIYF
J: TRBJ1-3; size: -; D: -; V: TRBV29-1; length: 12; DNA: TGCAGCGTTGAGGGTTCTGGAAACACCATATATTTT; CDR3: CSVEGSGNTIYF
J: TRBJ2-7; size: many; D: -; V: TRBV7-3; length: 12; DNA: TGTGCCAGCTCGGGACCCTCGGGCGAGCAGTACTTC; CDR3: CASSGPSGEQYF
J: TRBJ1-1; size: many; D: -; V: TRBV10-2; length: 13; DNA: TGCGCCAGCACCGACATGATGAACACTGAAGCTTTCTTT; CDR3: CASTDMMNTEAFF
J: TRBJ2-3; size: -; D: -; V: TRBV6-1; length: 14; DNA: TGTGCCAGCAGTGACGGGCCTAGCACAGATACGCAGTATTTT; CDR3: CASSDGPSTDTQYF
J: TRBJ2-7; size: many; D: TRBD2; V: TRBV27; length: 14; DNA: TGTGCCAGCAGTCCAGGGCGGGGGGCCCTAAAGAAGTACTTC; CDR3: CASSPGRGALKKYF
J: TRBJ2-3; size: many; D: TRBD2; V: TRBV7-9; length: 15; DNA: TGTGCCAGCAGCTTACTAGCGGGAGTCGGGGATACGCAGTATTTT; CDR3: CASSLLAGVGDTQYF
J: TRBJ2-3; size: many; D: TRBD2; V: TRBV6-5; length: 17; DNA: TGTGCCAGCAGCGAGACCTCAGCGGGAGGGCGGGCAGATACGCAGTATTTT; CDR3: CASSETSAGGRADTQYF
J: TRBJ1-1; size: -; D: TRBD1; V: TRBV29-1; length: 13; DNA: TGCAGCGTTCTAGGGGGCGCCGGAACTGAAGCTTTCTTT; CDR3: CSVLGGAGTEAFF
J: TRBJ2-1; size: -; D: TRBD2; V: TRBV12-3/TRBV12-4; length: 16; DNA: TGTGCCAGCAGTCCAGGACTAGCGGGGGGGTATGATGAGCAGTTCTTC; CDR3: CASSPGLAGGYDEQFF
J: TRBJ2-7; size: -; D: -; V: TRBV4-1; length: 12; DNA: TGCGCCAGCAGCGGGTGGAGGGGCGAGCAGTACTTC; CDR3: CASSGWRGEQYF
J: TRBJ2-3; size: many; D: TRBD2; V: TRBV29-1; length: 15; DNA: TGCAGCGTTGATACAGCGGGAGGGCGCACAGATACGCAGTATTTT; CDR3: CSVDTAGGRTDTQYF
J: TRBJ2-5; size: many; D: -; V: TRBV7-7; length: 14; DNA: TGTGCCAGCAGCTTATACGCCCGGGAAGAGACCCAGTACTTC; CDR3: CASSLYAREETQYF
J: TRBJ2-7; size: -; D: -; V: TRBV15; length: 15; DNA: TGTGCCACCAGCAGGTCTTTCGGGGGAAACTACGAGCAGTACTTC; CDR3: CATSRSFGGNYEQYF
J: TRBJ2-1; size: many; D: TRBD2; V: TRBV6-6; length: 16; DNA: TGTGCCAGCAGGGCTAGAAAGCGGGGCTCCTACAATGAGCAGTTCTTC; CDR3: CASRARKRGSYNEQFF
J: TRBJ1-1; size: many; D: TRBD1; V: TRBV5-6; length: 13; DNA: TGTGCCAGCCGACGGACAGGGAGCACTGAAGCTTTCTTT; CDR3: CASRRTGSTEAFF
J: TRBJ2-7; size: few; D: TRBD1; V: TRBV28; length: 15; DNA: TGTGCCAGCAGTCGACCCGGGGACAGTACCTACGAGCAGTACTTC; CDR3: CASSRPGDSTYEQYF
J: TRBJ2-1; size: many; D: -; V: TRBV6-2/TRBV6-3; length: 13; DNA: TGTGCCAGCAGTTACTCCATCCTCGGTGAGCAGTTCTTC; CDR3: CASSYSILGEQFF
J: TRBJ2-3; size: few; D: -; V: TRBV6-1; length: 17; DNA: TGTGCCAGCAGTCCCAGTCGTCGTGAAGGTGGCACAGATACGCAGTATTTT; CDR3: CASSPSRREGGTDTQYF
J: TRBJ1-4; size: -; D: TRBD1; V: TRBV11-2; length: 14; DNA: TGTGCCAGCAGCTTAGGAGGGGTCGGGACAGTCCTGTTTTTT; CDR3: CASSLGGVGTVLFF
J: TRBJ2-3; size: many; D: TRBD1; V: TRBV2; length: 14; DNA: TGTGCCAGCAAATCTACAGGGGTCGGAGATACGCAGTATTTT; CDR3: CASKSTGVGDTQYF
J: TRBJ2-3; size: many; D: TRBD2; V: TRBV9; length: 17; DNA: TGTGCCAGCAGCGTAGAGGCTAGCGGGGGGGTTACAGATACGCAGTATTTT; CDR3: CASSVEASGGVTDTQYF
J: TRBJ1-5; size: few; D: -; V: TRBV6-1; length: 16; DNA: TGTGCCAGCAGTGAAGGGGTGGGCGTAGGTGGTCAGCCCCAGCATTTT; CDR3: CASSEGVGVGGQPQHF
J: TRBJ2-5; size: few; D: TRBD1; V: TRBV7-9; length: 13; DNA: TGTGCCAGCAGCCGTGACAGGGTGAAGACCCAGTACTTC; CDR3: CASSRDRVKTQYF
J: TRBJ1-2; size: many; D: TRBD1; V: TRBV5-6; length: 15; DNA: TGTGCCAGCAGCTGGGGACAGGCCGCGTACTATGGCTACACCTTC; CDR3: CASSWGQAAYYGYTF
J: TRBJ2-3; size: few; D: -; V: TRBV9; length: 13; DNA: TGTGCCAGCAGCGCCAGCCGAACAGATACGCAGTATTTT; CDR3: CASSASRTDTQYF
J: TRBJ2-1; size: -; D: -; V: TRBV14; length: 15; DNA: TGTGCCAGCAGCCAATATTATGCCGCCACTTCTGAGCAGTTCTTC; CDR3: CASSQYYAATSEQFF
J: TRBJ2-1; size: -; D: -; V: TRBV12-3/TRBV12-4; length: 15; DNA: TGTGCCAGCAGTGGGGGCCCGGGATCCTACAATGAGCAGTTCTTC; CDR3: CASSGGPGSYNEQFF
J: TRBJ1-4; size: few; D: TRBD1; V: TRBV6-1; length: 13; DNA: TGTGCCAGCAGTCAAACAGGGGGCGAAAAACTGTTTTTT; CDR3: CASSQTGGEKLFF
J: TRBJ2-7; size: -; D: -; V: TRBV12-3/TRBV12-4; length: 14; DNA: TGTGCCAGCAGTCCCGGCGTGCAGGGGTACGAGCAGTACTTC; CDR3: CASSPGVQGYEQYF
J: TRBJ2-1; size: -; D: TRBD2; V: TRBV7-9; length: 14; DNA: TGTGCCAGCAGCGCCTTTGGAGGGAGGGATGAGCAGTTCTTC; CDR3: CASSAFGGRDEQFF